This T cell receptor (beta chain) stems from a study of T cell changes during pregnancy in multiple sclerosis. Produced via immunoSEQ multiplex PCR; TCRdb's table is partial and in-frame only. The sample lists around 47,000 clones, about 94% occurring once. V trimming: 5 bases; J trimming: 1 base; junction bases outside the gene matches: 2. CDR1 is SGHTA and CDR2 is FQGNSA in the germline V gene. The CDR3 covers 15 residues. The sequencing used CD8+ T cells from peripheral blood mononuclear cells, collected in the first trimester of pregnancy. The chain has TRBV7-2 and TRBJ2-2; 9 nucleotides line up with TRBD1. The origin of this receptor is a female donor with multiple sclerosis, enrolled in a pregnancy study. The CDR3 DNA follows: TGTGCCAGCAGCCCGGGACAGGGGAACACCGGGGAGCTGTTTTTT. It codes for CASSPGQGNTGELFF.